This T cell receptor beta chain was obtained from a study of blood T cell repertoires in COVID-19. TCRdb's copy holds only in-frame clones and misses some; the assay was immunoSEQ multiplex PCR. The sample comprises about 210,000 clones, roughly 80% of which are singletons, and approximately 8.1% rests with the top ten. The ends lost 6 bases at V and 8 bases at J; junction bases unmatched: 17. Germline V gives CDR1 LNHDA, CDR2 SQIVND (reference sequence). The CDR3 consists of 16 residues. The sequencing sample was made of peripheral blood. The receptor comes from a woman aged 55 to 70 with COVID-19, enrolled during active disease. The rearrangement uses TRBV19 and TRBJ1-2; 8 bases align to TRBD1. The CDR3 nucleotides are TGTGCCAGTAGCGGACAGGGAAGCTCGCCGTGGTGGGGCTACACCTTC. Translating gives CASSGQGSSPWWGYTF.